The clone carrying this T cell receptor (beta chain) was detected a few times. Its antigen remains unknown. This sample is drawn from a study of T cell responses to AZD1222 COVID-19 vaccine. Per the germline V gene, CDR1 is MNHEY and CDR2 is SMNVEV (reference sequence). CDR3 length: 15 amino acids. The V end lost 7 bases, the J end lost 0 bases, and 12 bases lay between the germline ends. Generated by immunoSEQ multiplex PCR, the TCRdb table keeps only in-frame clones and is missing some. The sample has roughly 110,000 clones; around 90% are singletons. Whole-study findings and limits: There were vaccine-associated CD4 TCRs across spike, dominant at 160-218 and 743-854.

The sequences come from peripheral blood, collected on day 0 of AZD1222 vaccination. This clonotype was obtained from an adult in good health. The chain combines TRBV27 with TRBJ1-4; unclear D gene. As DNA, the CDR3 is TGTGCCAGCAAGGGCCCTATGGCAACTAATGAAAAACTGTTTTTT. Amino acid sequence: CASKGPMATNEKLFF.